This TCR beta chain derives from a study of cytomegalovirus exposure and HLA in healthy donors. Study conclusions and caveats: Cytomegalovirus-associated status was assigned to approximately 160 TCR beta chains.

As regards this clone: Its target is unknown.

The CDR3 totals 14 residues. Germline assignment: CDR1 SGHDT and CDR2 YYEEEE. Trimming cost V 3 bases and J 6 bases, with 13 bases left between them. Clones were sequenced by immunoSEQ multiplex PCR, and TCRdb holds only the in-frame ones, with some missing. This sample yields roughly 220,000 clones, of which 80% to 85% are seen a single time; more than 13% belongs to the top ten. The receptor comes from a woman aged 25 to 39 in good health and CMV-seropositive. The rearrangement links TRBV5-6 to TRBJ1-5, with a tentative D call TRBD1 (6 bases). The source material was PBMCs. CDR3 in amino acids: CASSSDSGGQPQHF. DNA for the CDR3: TGTGCCAGCAGCTCGGACAGTGGAGGTCAGCCCCAGCATTTT.